Below are 12 T cell receptor beta chains sequenced from a single sample in a study of early stage breast cancer tumors (dated by TCRdb to between 2016 and 2019). The method was the immunoSEQ multiplex PCR assay. Here the immuneACCESS table is served through TCRdb, limited to in-frame sequences with V and J called. Missing clones are a known gap in these copies; in checked studies unresolved V genes cover under half, and the rest lacks a known reason. The sample profile shows 51,000 or so clones; roughly four fifths of them were found once. In total, the top ten clones hold about 1.4% of the sample. Material for sequencing was blood. Every receptor here comes from a person aged 45-65 years with breast cancer.

This clone appeared once. The chain employs TRBV5-1 and TRBJ2-7, with a tentative D call TRBD1 (5 bases). V shed 3 bases and J shed 3 bases, with 19 bases lying between them. This CDR3 contains 16 residues. Germline V lookup: CDR1 SGHRS, CDR2 YFSETQ. The CDR3 region has the DNA TGCGCCAGCAGCTCGGAAGATGGACACGGCTACTACGAGCAGTACTTC. It translates to CASSSEDGHGYYEQYF.

V and J are TRBV7-2 and TRBJ1-2; no clear D. Germline V gene lookup returns CDR1 SGHTA and CDR2 FQGNSA. V lost 5 bases and J lost 0, with 10 bases in between. This CDR3 contains 14 residues. The CDR3 coding sequence is TGTGCCAGCAGCCCTATGACATCTAACTATGGCTACACCTTC. Its protein is CASSPMTSNYGYTF.

The chain combines TRBV7-2 with TRBJ1-2; D may be TRBD1 (5 bases). CDR3 length: 14 amino acids. Trimming stripped 1 base from V and 8 bases from J, with 14 bases between. The germline gives CDR1 SGHTA, CDR2 FQGNSA. Here the CDR3 DNA reads TGTGCCAGCAGCTTAGATGGGTCAGGGCAAGGCTACACCTTC. It is translated as CASSLDGSGQGYTF.

The chain carries TRBV7-6 and TRBJ2-7, with 8 nucleotides matching TRBD2. The CDR3 length is 16 residues. The V segment lost 5 bases and the J segment 0 bases; nucleotides outside the gene matches: 9. Germline V gives CDR1 SGHVS, CDR2 FNYEAQ. The CDR3 is CASSTREGLYSYEQYF. DNA for the CDR3: TGTGCCAGCAGCACTCGGGAGGGACTGTACTCCTACGAGCAGTACTTC.

This chain connects TRBV11-2 to TRBJ2-3; D is possibly TRBD2 (5 bases). In germline, CDR1 is SGHAT, CDR2 FQNNGV. The CDR3 spans 14 residues. V was clipped by 7 bases and J by 0 bases, with 11 bases between them. CDR3 amino acids: CASTRTASTDTQYF. The CDR3 DNA sequence: TGTGCCAGCACCAGGACTGCTAGCACAGATACGCAGTATTTT.

The J gene is TRBJ2-7, the V gene TRBV19, with 8 bases lining up with TRBD1. CDR1 is LNHDA and CDR2 is SQIVND in the germline V gene (reference sequence). V was pared by 3 bases and J by 2 bases, with 6 bases of the junction left unmatched. This CDR3 comprises 15 residues. CDR3 nucleotide sequence: TGTGCCAGTAGTATCGGACAGGGAGTAGCCTACGAGCAGTACTTC. It specifies CASSIGQGVAYEQYF.

This chain connects TRBV12-5 to TRBJ2-1, with 8 bases identical to TRBD2. J lost 15 bases, V lost 2 bases, and 9 bases had no gene match. The V gene's germline CDR1 is LGHNT and CDR2 FRNRAP. The CDR3 consists of 13 residues. The DNA for the CDR3 is TGTGCTAGTGGTTTGAGTAGCGGGATTGGCTTGTTCTTC. Residues: CASGLSSGIGLFF.

V gene TRBV5-1 combines with J gene TRBJ2-5, with a weak D call TRBD2 (5 bases). Germline values: CDR1 SGHRS, CDR2 YFSETQ. V lost 1 base, J lost 0 bases, and 16 bases lay in between. This CDR3 spans 17 amino acids. CDR3 sequence: CASSLNPLGIDQETQYF. The CDR3, as DNA: TGCGCCAGCAGCTTGAACCCACTCGGGATAGACCAAGAGACCCAGTACTTC.

This sequence joins TRBV14 and TRBJ1-1; TRBD1 is a possible D gene (6 bases). In germline, CDR1 is SGHDN, CDR2 FVKESK. The CDR3 sequence is 15 residues long. V was cut by 4 bases and J by 5 bases, with 17 bases left in between. CDR3 sequence: CASSPFEGGLTEAFF. The CDR3 nucleotides read TGTGCCAGCAGCCCCTTCGAGGGGGGCCTGACTGAAGCTTTCTTT.

As DNA, the CDR3 is TGCGCCAGCAGCTTGGAAGGGCGGGTACAAGAGACCCAGTACTTC. This codes for CASSLEGRVQETQYF. The rearrangement links TRBV5-1 to TRBJ2-5; D is perhaps TRBD2 (5 bases). Germline lookup yields CDR1 SGHRS and CDR2 YFSETQ. Trimming cost V 0 bases and J 2 bases, with 11 bases left between them. This CDR3 is 15 amino acids long.

The chain is built from TRBV27 and TRBJ1-2; no clear D gene. This CDR3 comprises 12 residues. The germline V gene has CDR1 MNHEY and CDR2 SMNVEV (reference sequence). Trimming removed 8 bases at V and 7 bases at J, with 14 bases between. CDR3 region: CASWRRGSGYTF. DNA for the CDR3: TGTGCCAGCTGGAGACGAGGGAGTGGCTACACCTTC.

This clone was observed a few times. The chain uses TRBV2 and TRBJ2-2, with D perhaps given as TRBD1 or TRBD2 (5 bases each). This CDR3 is 15 amino acids long. The V end lost 2 bases, the J end lost 8 bases, and 15 bases lay between the germline ends. Germline V gives CDR1 SNHLY, CDR2 FYNNEI. Here the CDR3 reads CASSEFRDRGGELFF. The CDR3 DNA is TGTGCCAGCAGTGAATTCAGGGACCGAGGAGGGGAGCTGTTTTTT.